What follows are 4 T cell receptor beta chains derived from one specimen sequenced in a study of OX40 agonist ivuxolimab in advanced cancers. Produced via immunoSEQ multiplex PCR; TCRdb's table is partial and in-frame only. The sample lists approximately 67,000 clones; about four fifths were seen once. This sample comprised CD4+ or CD8+ T cells sorted from blood, obtained in a trial of the OX40 agonist ivuxolimab. The receptor set was obtained from an adult with an advanced solid tumor such as melanoma, head and neck, liver or kidney cancer.

This clone was counted once. The chain couples TRBV6-7 to TRBJ2-1; 8 bases match TRBD1. TRBV6-7 is noted as an ORF with a role that remains uncertain. The CDR3 totals 16 residues. Unmatched junction bases numbered 5, after V lost 2 bases and J lost 2 bases. The CDR3 nucleotides are TGTGCCAGCAGTTACCTGGACAGGGTGACCTACAATGAGCAGTTCTTC. This gives the protein CASSYLDRVTYNEQFF.

The chain is built from TRBV19 and TRBJ2-1; TRBD2 matches at 11 bases. There are 18 residues in the CDR3. Germline V CDR1 and CDR2: LNHDA, SQIVND (reference sequence). V shed 3 bases, J shed 4 bases, and the junction held 11 bases outside the gene matches. The CDR3 DNA follows: TGTGCCAGTAGTATTGAGTTAACGCTAGCGGGGGGATACAATGAGCAGTTCTTC. Protein sequence: CASSIELTLAGGYNEQFF.

This clone was detected a few times. This chain uses TRBV21-1 with TRBJ2-7; the DNA was not compared with TRBD1, the D call given in the table. TRBV21-1 is flagged as a pseudogene. The CDR3 is 16 amino acids. CDR3 in DNA: TGTGCCAGCAGCAAACGCGCCAGGGGTGGCTCCTACGAGCAGTACTTC. As protein: CASSKRARGGSYEQYF.

The chain links TRBV11-2 to TRBJ2-5; 7 bases fit TRBD1. This CDR3 is 16 amino acids long. Losses at the gene ends were 4 bases for V and 5 bases for J; bases not matched to a gene: 13. Germline loops: CDR1 SGHAT, CDR2 FQNNGV. For the CDR3, the DNA is TGTGCCAGCAGCTCAGAGACAGGGAAAAGAGGGGAGACCCAGTACTTC. Protein: CASSSETGKRGETQYF. The whole variable domain, remainder taken from reference TRBV11-2 and TRBJ2-5, is EAGVAQSPRYKIIEKRQSVAFWCNPISGHATLYWYQQILGQGPKLLIQFQNNGVVDDSQLPKDRFSAERLKGVDSTLKIQPAKLEDSAVYLCASSSETGKRGETQYFGPGTRLLVL.